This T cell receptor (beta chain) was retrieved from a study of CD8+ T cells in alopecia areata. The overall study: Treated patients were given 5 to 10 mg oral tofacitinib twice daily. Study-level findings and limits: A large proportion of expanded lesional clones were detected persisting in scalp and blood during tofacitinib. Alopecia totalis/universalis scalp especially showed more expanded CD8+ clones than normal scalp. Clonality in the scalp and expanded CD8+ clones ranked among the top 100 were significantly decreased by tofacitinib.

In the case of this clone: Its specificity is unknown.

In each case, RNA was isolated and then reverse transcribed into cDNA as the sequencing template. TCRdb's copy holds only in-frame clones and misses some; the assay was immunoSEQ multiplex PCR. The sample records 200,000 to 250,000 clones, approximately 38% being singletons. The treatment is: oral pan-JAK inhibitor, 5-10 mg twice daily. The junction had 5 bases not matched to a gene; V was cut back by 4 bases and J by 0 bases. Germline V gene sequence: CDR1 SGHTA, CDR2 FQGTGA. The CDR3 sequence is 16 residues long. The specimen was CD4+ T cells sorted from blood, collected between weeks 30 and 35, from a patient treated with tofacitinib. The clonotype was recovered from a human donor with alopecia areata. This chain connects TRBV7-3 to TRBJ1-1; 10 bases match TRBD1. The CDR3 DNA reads TGTGCCAGCAGCTCTCGACAGGGGGCGGTGAACACTGAAGCTTTCTTT. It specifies CASSSRQGAVNTEAFF.